A selection of T cell receptor beta chains follows, all from one sample in a study of blood T cell repertoires in COVID-19. Generated by immunoSEQ multiplex PCR, the TCRdb table keeps only in-frame clones and is missing some. This table has 150,000 to 250,000 clones, 90% to 95% appearing once. The material sequenced was peripheral blood. The receptors were sampled from a man aged 25 to 40 with COVID-19, enrolled during active disease. Each CDR3 is given with its conserved first and last residue. D genes are given only for firm matches. Clone size is not always given. Where it is, it says once, few, many or a class for expanded clones.

V gene: TRBV29-1
clone size: NA
D gene: TRBD1
J gene: TRBJ1-1
CDR3 protein: CSVERTGGGTEAFF
CDR3 DNA: TGCAGCGTTGAACGGACAGGGGGTGGCACTGAAGCTTTCTTT

V gene: TRBV12-3/TRBV12-4
clone size: NA
D gene: NA
J gene: TRBJ1-5
CDR3 protein: CASSLRGSQHF
CDR3 DNA: TGTGCCAGCAGTTTACGGGGATCCCAGCATTTT

V gene: TRBV6-5
clone size: NA
D gene: TRBD1
J gene: TRBJ2-3
CDR3 protein: CASKPGDRPLRAQYF
CDR3 DNA: TGTGCCAGCAAGCCTGGGGACAGGCCATTACGAGCGCAGTATTTT

V gene: TRBV5-1
clone size: NA
D gene: TRBD2
J gene: TRBJ2-5
CDR3 protein: CASAGGAEETQYF
CDR3 DNA: TGCGCCAGCGCCGGGGGGGCCGAAGAGACCCAGTACTTC

V gene: TRBV28
clone size: NA
D gene: TRBD1
J gene: TRBJ1-2
CDR3 protein: CASRADRGRGYTF
CDR3 DNA: TGTGCCAGCAGGGCCGACAGGGGGCGTGGCTACACCTTC

V gene: TRBV14
clone size: NA
D gene: TRBD2
J gene: TRBJ2-7
CDR3 protein: CASSEAGIAGVPAYEQYF
CDR3 DNA: TGTGCCAGCAGCGAAGCGGGGATAGCGGGGGTTCCTGCCTACGAGCAGTACTTC

V gene: TRBV4-1
clone size: few
D gene: NA
J gene: TRBJ2-7
CDR3 protein: CASSQEGGGASYEQYF
CDR3 DNA: TGCGCCAGCAGCCAAGAAGGTGGGGGGGCGAGCTACGAGCAGTACTTC

V gene: TRBV9
clone size: once
D gene: NA
J gene: TRBJ2-5
CDR3 protein: CASSATAGETQYF
CDR3 DNA: TGTGCCAGCAGCGCGACGGCGGGGGAGACCCAGTACTTC

V gene: TRBV13
clone size: NA
D gene: TRBD2
J gene: TRBJ2-3
CDR3 protein: CASSPTSGGTHVDTQYF
CDR3 DNA: TGTGCCAGCAGTCCGACTAGCGGGGGGACTCATGTGGATACGCAGTATTTT

V gene: TRBV6-1
clone size: NA
D gene: NA
J gene: TRBJ1-6
CDR3 protein: CASSDSRGSYNSPLHF
CDR3 DNA: TGTGCCAGCAGTGATTCGAGGGGGTCCTATAATTCACCCCTCCACTTT

V gene: TRBV19
clone size: NA
D gene: TRBD1
J gene: TRBJ1-5
CDR3 protein: CASSTERGTGFNQPQHF
CDR3 DNA: TGTGCCAGTAGTACCGAACGGGGGACAGGTTTTAATCAGCCCCAGCATTTT